Below, one T cell receptor beta chain is given with its context. What it binds is unknown. This record belongs to a study of cytomegalovirus exposure and HLA in healthy donors. Study-level findings and limits: The authors later found TCR association rates varying by HLA locus, with DRB1 most and HLA-C fewest.

The PCR contained 60 Vbeta and 13 Jbeta primers. Profiling relied on immunoSEQ multiplex PCR, and the TCRdb table lists in-frame clones only, not all of them. Of 55,000 to 75,000 clones listed, approximately 81% are singletons. The CDR3 is made up of 15 amino acids. In germline, CDR1 is SGHRS, CDR2 YFSETQ. The ends were cut back, 0 bases at V and 1 base at J, with 11 bases in the middle. This TCR was recovered from a woman aged 25 to 45 in good health and CMV-seropositive. Sequenced sample: PBMCs. The chain has TRBV5-1 and TRBJ2-7, with a possible D match to TRBD1 (6 bases). In DNA form, the CDR3 reads TGCGCCAGCAGCTTGGCCCCCACAGGGTCCTACGAGCAGTACTTC. Protein product: CASSLAPTGSYEQYF.